The clone carrying this TCR beta chain came up many times. TCRdb re-called the 5' RACE reads with MiXCR, one entry per CDR3 protein. In the table there are about 19,000 distinct CDR3 sequences, about 4% of which are singletons. This sample was included in a study of early T cells in non-severe SARS-CoV-2 infection. Sequences were obtained from whole blood. The sequence was obtained from an adult who was a healthcare worker with PCR-confirmed SARS-CoV-2 infection or an uninfected control (not recorded which).

The CDR3: CASRPAGELSAYGYTF. CDR3 coding DNA: TGTGCCAGCCGCCCGGCAGGGGAACTCAGCGCCTATGGCTACACCTTC. This chain links TRBV19 with TRBJ1-2; D is possibly TRBD1 (6 bases). The CDR3 loop spans 16 amino acids. Germline CDR1 reads LNHDA; CDR2 reads SQIVND (reference sequence). V was trimmed by 9 bases and J by 4 bases, leaving 24 bases between them. Variable domain in full (rest from reference TRBV19 and TRBJ1-2): DGGITQSPKYLFRKEGQNVTLSCEQNLNHDAMYWYRQDPGQGLRLIYYSQIVNDFQKGDIAEGYSVSREKKESFPLTVTSAQKNPTAFYLCASRPAGELSAYGYTFGSGTRLTVV.